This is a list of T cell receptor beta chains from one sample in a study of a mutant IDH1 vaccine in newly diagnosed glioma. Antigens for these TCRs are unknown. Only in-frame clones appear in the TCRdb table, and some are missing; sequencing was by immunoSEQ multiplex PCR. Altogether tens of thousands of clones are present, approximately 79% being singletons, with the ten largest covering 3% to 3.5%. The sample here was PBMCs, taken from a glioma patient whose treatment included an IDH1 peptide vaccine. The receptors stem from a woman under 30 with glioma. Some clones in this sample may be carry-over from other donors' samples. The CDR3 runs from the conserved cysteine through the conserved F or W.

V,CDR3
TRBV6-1,CASSAGQGSNQPRHF
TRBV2,CASVRGDTQYF
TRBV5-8,CASSWGPRGGAFVFF
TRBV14,CASGQGQGPYEQYF
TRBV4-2,CASSRIGTDTQYF
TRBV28,CASTTGGGNYGYTF
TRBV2,CASTENVNWGYTF
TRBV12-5,CASGLVPKDRGYEQYF
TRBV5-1,CASSSGQGATEAFF
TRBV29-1,CSLARNEGNTIYF
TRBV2,CASSGQFLRADTQYF
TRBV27,CASSLAGAGGEQYF
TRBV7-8,CASSLPYDRVTEAFF
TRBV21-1,CASSKARLCYLRDSSYNEQFF
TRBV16,CASSQSQGASRGNTIYF
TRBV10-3,CAISESTSREQYF
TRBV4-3,CASSQDVGELRGGYTF
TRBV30,CAWSPRRQVRYGYTF
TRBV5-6,CASSSAQGHTTYEQYF
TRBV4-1,CASSREFSYEQYF
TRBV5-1,CASSGSGSSYNEQFF
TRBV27,CASSPLLGLATNEKLFF
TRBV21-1,CASSNRTGLPQHF
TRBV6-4,CARPRASYNEQFF
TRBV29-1,CSGTTANTGELFF
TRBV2,CASKGAGDLYGYTF
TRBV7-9,CASSLAGPPPVALHF
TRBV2,CASKVGNNEKLFF
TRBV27,CASSPPGVETQYF
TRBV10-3,CAIRPSGTNPTSVANVLTF
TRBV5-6,CASSWGANQETQYF
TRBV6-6,CASSKTSGQETQYF
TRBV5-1,CASSWGTSGSYEQYF
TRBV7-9,CASSFSQGFSTGQPQHF
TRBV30,CAWSDRNEKLFF
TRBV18,CASSPLRADTQYF
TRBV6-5,CASSRGTEAFF
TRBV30,CAWSVEVGRGETQYF
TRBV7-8,CASSTQVRGNTEAFF
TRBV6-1,CASSVVNTIYF
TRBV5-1,CASSLAATLYEQYF
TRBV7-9,CASSLKGYLQEQYF
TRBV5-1,CASSFPMGEANEKLFF
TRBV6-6,CASSYSMRCTF
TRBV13,CASRQWISGANVLTF
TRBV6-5,CASSYSYGGDYGYTF